One sample yielded the 2 T cell receptor beta chains listed below, sequenced in a study of CD8 T cells in Susac syndrome. RNA amounts of about 0.5 to 1 ug underwent reverse transcription with random hexamers. TCRdb independently ran MiXCR on the immunoSEQ multiplex PCR reads; one entry per CDR3 protein. This sample yields around 300,000 distinct CDR3 sequences, of which 89% are seen a single time; roughly 0.17% belongs to the top ten. The sequenced material came from CD8+ T cells from PBMCs. These receptors all come from a human donor with multiple sclerosis.

The J gene is TRBJ2-7, the V gene TRBV7-2, with D unresolved. V was cut by 4 bases and J by 2 bases, with 15 bases left in between. Germline V gene lookup returns CDR1 SGHTA and CDR2 FQGNSA. The CDR3 extends over 15 amino acids. The CDR3 loop is CASSSRLSPPYEQYF. The CDR3 DNA sequence: TGTGCCAGCAGCTCGAGACTCTCACCCCCCTACGAGCAGTACTTC.

The V and J genes are TRBV11-2 and TRBJ1-1; no reliable D call. CDR1 and CDR2 from the germline V gene are SGHAT and FQNNGV. The CDR3 extends over 15 amino acids. The V gene lost 1 base and the J gene lost 2 bases, with 11 bases spanning the gap. The CDR3 sequence is CASSLGLGPNTEAFF. The DNA for the CDR3 is TGTGCCAGCAGCTTAGGTTTAGGACCTAACACTGAAGCTTTCTTT.